The 9 T cell receptor beta chains below all came from one sample that was sequenced in a study of shared clonotypes between healthy human individuals. Measured with immunoSEQ multiplex PCR; TCRdb has only the in-frame clones, and not every one. The sample consists of fewer than 1.8 million clones, roughly 98.5% of them appearing once. Sequencing input: naive CD4+ T cells sorted from blood. Described subset: CD45RA+ positively selected. The receptors were gathered from a man under 40 in good health.

The chain couples TRBV19 to TRBJ2-1; maybe TRBD2 (6 bases). V lost 4 bases and J lost 0, with 13 bases in between. The CDR3 totals 16 residues. CDR1 and CDR2 from the germline V gene are LNHDA and SQIVND (reference sequence). For the CDR3, the DNA is TGTGCCAGTAGTACCCCTCGGACTATCTCCTACAATGAGCAGTTCTTC. Its translation is CASSTPRTISYNEQFF.

The chain joins TRBV28 to TRBJ2-3; D gene unclear. Germline loops: CDR1 MDHEN, CDR2 SYDVKM. The CDR3 is 18 amino acids. Trimming pared 5 bases from V and 0 bases from J, leaving 21 bases between. CDR3: CASSPYAKTAGSTDTQYF. CDR3 nucleotide sequence: TGTGCCAGCAGTCCTTACGCCAAGACGGCAGGTAGCACAGATACGCAGTATTTT. Looking up the rest from reference TRBV28 and TRBJ2-3 gives the full variable domain: DVKVTQSSRYLVKRTGEKVFLECVQDMDHENMFWYRQDPGLGLRLIYFSYDVKMKEKGDIPEGYSVSREKKERFSLILESASTNQTSMYLCASSPYAKTAGSTDTQYFGPGTRLTVL.

The chain carries TRBV28 and TRBJ1-2; D remains unclear. Germline CDR1 MDHEN, CDR2 SYDVKM. V shed 2 bases and J shed 5 bases, with 9 bases lying between them. The CDR3 length is 13 residues. For the CDR3, the DNA is TGTGCCAGCAGTTTAACTTCAAAGTATGGCTACACCTTC. It yields the protein CASSLTSKYGYTF.

Concerning this clone: Other DNA sequences within the sample encode an identical CDR3. The chain couples TRBV28 to TRBJ1-3; possibly TRBD1 for D (6 bases). With 6 bases removed from V and 0 bases from J, the gap between germline ends came to 9 bases. The CDR3 sequence is 14 residues long. Germline V gene data show CDR1 as MDHEN and CDR2 as SYDVKM. Here the CDR3 reads CASSLGGSGNTIYF. In DNA, the CDR3 is TGTGCCAGCAGCCTAGGGGGCTCTGGAAACACCATATATTTT.

This chain's CDR3 is CASSLRVGGVATGTEAFF. CDR3 in DNA: TGTGCCAGCAGCTTACGCGTTGGGGGCGTAGCTACGGGCACTGAAGCTTTCTTT. This chain joins TRBV7-8 and TRBJ1-1, with D perhaps matching TRBD1 (6 bases). Germline lookup yields CDR1 SGHVS and CDR2 FQNEAQ. V was clipped by 2 bases and J by 4 bases, with 23 bases between them. There are 18 residues in the CDR3.

V gene TRBV19 combines with J gene TRBJ2-1, with 9 bases that match TRBD1. The length of the CDR3 is 15 residues. CDR1 is LNHDA, CDR2 SQIVND, per germline (reference sequence). V shed 8 bases, J shed 1 base, and the junction held 6 bases outside the gene matches. The CDR3 loop is CASGTGLGSYNEQFF. The CDR3 DNA follows: TGTGCCAGTGGGACAGGGTTGGGGTCCTACAATGAGCAGTTCTTC.

V usage is TRBV29-1 and J usage is TRBJ2-7; weak D call: TRBD2 (5 bases). Germline lookup yields CDR1 SQVTM and CDR2 ANQGSEA. Trimming removed 7 bases at V and 0 bases at J, with 16 bases between. CDR3 length: 14 amino acids. The CDR3 region is CSARAEISSYEQYF. DNA of the CDR3: TGCAGCGCCCGAGCGGAAATCAGCTCCTACGAGCAGTACTTC.

The CDR3 is CASSDPPGQGAGEQYF. The CDR3 nucleotides are TGTGCCAGCAGTGACCCCCCGGGACAGGGGGCGGGGGAGCAGTACTTC. V gene TRBV6-1 combines with J gene TRBJ2-7; 12 bases match TRBD1. The length of the CDR3 is 16 residues. CDR1 and CDR2 from the germline V gene are MNHNS and SASEGT. The V gene end was trimmed by 3 bases and the J gene end by 7 bases; junction bases not matched to a gene: 10.

This chain joins TRBV5-8 and TRBJ1-4; maybe TRBD1 (5 bases). Trimming cost V 3 bases and J 12 bases, with 15 bases left between them. CDR1 SGHTS and CDR2 YDEGEE come from the germline V gene. The CDR3 runs to 13 residues. DNA of the CDR3: TGTGCCAGCAGCTACCTTAGTTGGGGGGAACTGTTTTTT. This translates into CASSYLSWGELFF.